A single sample is the source of the 27 T cell receptor beta chains below, sequenced in a study of T cell responses to AZD1222 COVID-19 vaccine. TCRdb's copy holds only in-frame clones and misses some; the assay was immunoSEQ multiplex PCR. The sample shows about 70,000 clones, around nine tenths of them seen only once. The starting material was peripheral blood, obtained 28 days after the second dose of the MenACWY control vaccine. The source of these receptors is an adult who received the MenACWY meningococcal vaccine as a control.

In this sample, this clone turned up once. This chain uses TRBV5-6 with TRBJ2-2; no clear D. Germline assignment: CDR1 SGHDT and CDR2 YYEEEE. V lost 4 bases, J lost 4 bases, and 14 bases lay in between. The CDR3 runs 15 residues. CDR3 sequence: CASSLRLASTGELFF. The CDR3 coding sequence is TGTGCCAGCAGCCTTCGTTTGGCGTCCACCGGGGAGCTGTTTTTT.

The V and J genes are TRBV3-1 (or the pseudogene TRBV3-2) and TRBJ2-3; the D is unclear. With 3 bases removed from V and 0 bases from J, the gap between germline ends came to 10 bases. CDR1 is LGHDT and CDR2 is YNNKEL in the germline V gene (reference sequence). The CDR3 length is 15 residues. CDR3 loop: CASSQNSLSTDTQYF. The CDR3 DNA follows: TGTGCCAGCAGCCAGAATAGCCTGAGCACAGATACGCAGTATTTT.

The gene calls are TRBV12-3 or TRBV12-4 and TRBJ1-4; no clear D gene. The CDR3 is 12 residues long. V lost 3 bases, J lost 7 bases, and 6 bases lay in between. CDR3 nucleotide sequence: TGTGCCAGCAGTTTGTCTAGTGAAAAACTGTTTTTT. Protein product: CASSLSSEKLFF.

V gene TRBV3-1 (or the pseudogene TRBV3-2) combines with J gene TRBJ2-6; TRBD1 aligns across 9 bases. CDR1 is LGHDT, CDR2 YNNKEL, per germline (reference sequence). The V segment lost 2 bases and the J segment 0 bases; nucleotides outside the gene matches: 8. The CDR3 spans 19 residues. The CDR3 loop reads CASSQLWTGASSGANVLTF. The CDR3 DNA reads TGTGCCAGCAGCCAACTATGGACAGGGGCAAGCTCTGGGGCCAACGTCCTGACTTTC.

Sample share makes this clone medium-sized (0.01 to 0.1%). The DNA for the CDR3 is TGTGCCAGCAGCCCTTTAGCAGGGGAAGAGACCCAGTACTTC. This translates into CASSPLAGEETQYF. V is TRBV4-2 and J is TRBJ2-5, with a possible D match to TRBD1 (6 bases). V dropped 4 bases and J dropped 3 bases, with 12 bases sitting between them. Germline lookup yields CDR1 LGHNA and CDR2 YNFKEQ. The CDR3 runs 14 residues.

This chain joins TRBV20-1 and TRBJ1-2; TRBD1 matches 9 bases. Trimming at V came to 3 bases and at J to 5 bases, leaving 1 base not matched to a gene. Germline V gene lookup returns CDR1 DFQATT and CDR2 SNEGSKA (reference sequence). The CDR3 is made up of 12 amino acids. The CDR3 DNA sequence: TGCAGTGCTAGTGGGACAGGGTATGGCTACACCTTC. Its translation: CSASGTGYGYTF.

The V and J genes are TRBV9 and TRBJ2-1; D unclear. This CDR3 comprises 13 residues. Germline CDR1 reads SGDLS; CDR2 reads YYNGEE. V dropped 0 bases and J dropped 7 bases, with 8 bases sitting between them. CDR3 sequence (DNA): TGTGCCAGCAGCGTAGGGGCTGCTAATGAGCAGTTCTTC. It specifies CASSVGAANEQFF.

The V call is TRBV27, the J call TRBJ1-4; the D gene is possibly TRBD1 (6 bases). Trimming cost V 2 bases and J 5 bases, with 9 bases left between them. CDR1 is MNHEY, CDR2 SMNVEV, per germline (reference sequence). This CDR3 spans 14 amino acids. The CDR3: CASSLRDKNEKLFF. DNA of the CDR3: TGTGCCAGCAGTTTACGGGACAAGAATGAAAAACTGTTTTTT.

The chain employs TRBV15 and TRBJ2-3; D possibly corresponds to TRBD1 (6 bases). V lost 4 bases, J lost 4 bases, and 9 bases lay in between. Germline CDR1 is LNHNV and CDR2 is YYDKDF (reference sequence). There are 13 residues in the CDR3. The CDR3: CATSNRVSDTQYF. Here the CDR3 DNA reads TGTGCCACCAGCAACAGGGTTTCAGATACGCAGTATTTT.

The count of this clone is one. V gene TRBV24-1 combines with J gene TRBJ2-7; 8 bases map to TRBD1. Germline V gene sequence: CDR1 KGHDR, CDR2 SFDVKD. The J segment lost 2 bases and the V segment lost 5 bases, leaving 1 base of the junction unmatched. This CDR3 spans 13 amino acids. CDR3 in amino acids: CATSATGAYEQYF. The CDR3 nucleotides are TGTGCCACCAGTGCGACAGGGGCCTACGAGCAGTACTTC.

The chain employs TRBV12-3 or TRBV12-4 and TRBJ1-2; TRBD1 agrees at 9 bases. V shed 6 bases, J shed 4 bases, and the junction held 3 bases outside the gene matches. This CDR3 is built from 13 residues. The CDR3 protein is CASSRDRVYGYTF. DNA for the CDR3: TGTGCCAGCAGCAGGGACAGGGTCTATGGCTACACCTTC.

The chain carries TRBV9 and TRBJ1-1; possible D gene TRBD1, 6 bases. The germline V and J ends were trimmed by 5 bases and 4 bases, with 18 bases remaining between them. The CDR3 covers 15 residues. CDR1 is SGDLS, CDR2 YYNGEE, per germline. The CDR3 sequence is CASSEAGALGTEAFF. The CDR3 DNA reads as TGTGCCAGCAGTGAAGCGGGGGCGCTTGGCACTGAAGCTTTCTTT.

The chain uses TRBV6-5 and TRBJ2-1; D unclear. V dropped 0 bases and J dropped 2 bases, with 11 bases sitting between them. The CDR3 contains 16 residues. The germline gives CDR1 MNHEY, CDR2 SVGAGI. DNA for the CDR3: TGTGCCAGCAGTTACTCCTACGACCCGACCTACAATGAGCAGTTCTTC. This gives the protein CASSYSYDPTYNEQFF.

The chain is built from TRBV28 and TRBJ1-4; tentative D call: TRBD1 (6 bases). Trimming cost V 5 bases and J 3 bases, with 16 bases left between them. Germline lookup yields CDR1 MDHEN and CDR2 SYDVKM. The CDR3 length is 16 residues. In nucleotides, the CDR3 is TGTGCCAGCAGTGTTCTTGCCGGACAGTCTAATGAAAAACTGTTTTTT. Protein: CASSVLAGQSNEKLFF.

The chain uses TRBV19 and TRBJ1-2, with TRBD1 as a possible D gene (6 bases). V dropped 3 bases and J dropped 4 bases, with 21 bases sitting between them. The CDR3 loop spans 17 amino acids. CDR1 LNHDA and CDR2 SQIVND come from the germline V gene (reference sequence). The CDR3 loop is CASSMGFRGPRTYGYTF. DNA for the CDR3: TGTGCCAGTAGTATGGGGTTTCGGGGGCCCCGCACCTATGGCTACACCTTC.

The chain joins TRBV29-1 to TRBJ2-3, with TRBD1 identical over 8 bases. This CDR3 region has 16 residues. CDR1 SQVTM and CDR2 ANQGSEA come from the germline V gene. J was trimmed by 0 bases and V by 6 bases; bases with no gene match: 11. The CDR3 nucleotides read TGCAGCGTGGCCCGCGGACAGGGAGCTAGCACAGATACGCAGTATTTT. It codes for CSVARGQGASTDTQYF.

This clone was observed a single time. This chain uses TRBV6-5 with TRBJ2-7; 7 nucleotides match TRBD1. After removal of 7 bases from V and 2 bases from J, the junction contained 8 bases not matched to a gene. The CDR3 runs 14 residues. Germline assignment: CDR1 MNHEY and CDR2 SVGAGI. CDR3 bases: TGTGCCAGCACTTCGACAGGGTTTGCCTACGAGCAGTACTTC. Its translation: CASTSTGFAYEQYF.

This clone appeared a few times. The chain joins TRBV6-1 to TRBJ1-4, with 9 bases fitting TRBD1. Germline trimming cut 5 bases from V and 0 bases from J; bases unmatched to any gene: 7. This CDR3 has 17 residues. Germline values: CDR1 MNHNS, CDR2 SASEGT. DNA for the CDR3: TGTGCCAGCAGTAAAGGACAGGGGTTTGCAACTAATGAAAAACTGTTTTTT. Translating it yields CASSKGQGFATNEKLFF.

This clone was seen a few times. V and J are TRBV7-9 and TRBJ1-1; no definite D call. Germline V lookup: CDR1 SEHNR, CDR2 FQNEAQ (reference sequence). This CDR3 contains 13 residues. Trimming shortened V by 5 bases and J by 3 bases, and 10 bases separated the two germline ends. CDR3 region: CASSPRSYTEAFF. DNA of the CDR3: TGTGCCAGCAGCCCTCGGAGTTACACTGAAGCTTTCTTT.

The table lists this clone with a count of one. The chain is built from TRBV5-1 and TRBJ2-3, with a possible D match to TRBD1 (6 bases). Germline V gives CDR1 SGHRS, CDR2 YFSETQ. The CDR3 has 16 residues. V lost 2 bases to trimming and J lost 2 bases, with 15 bases between them. This chain's CDR3 is CASSFLPGQITDTQYF. DNA of the CDR3: TGCGCCAGCAGCTTCCTCCCGGGACAAATCACAGATACGCAGTATTTT.

This rearrangement joins TRBV2 to TRBJ1-2; no clear D. V was cut by 10 bases and J by 0 bases, with 12 bases left in between. Germline V gene sequence: CDR1 SNHLY, CDR2 FYNNEI. The CDR3 runs to 13 residues. This chain's CDR3 is CATKPDTNYGYTF. The CDR3 DNA sequence: TGTGCCACCAAGCCTGACACTAACTATGGCTACACCTTC.

The chain recombines TRBV2 with TRBJ2-1; 10 nucleotides line up with TRBD2. The CDR3 sequence is 16 residues long. CDR1 is SNHLY, CDR2 FYNNEI, per germline. J was trimmed by 5 bases and V by 6 bases; bases with no gene match: 10. The CDR3 reads CASRTLAGGFDNEQFF. Here the CDR3 DNA reads TGTGCCAGCAGGACATTAGCGGGGGGATTCGACAATGAGCAGTTCTTC.

The chain has TRBV30 and TRBJ1-2; 7 bases are a match to TRBD1. The CDR3 runs to 12 residues. Germline CDR1 GTSNPN, CDR2 SVGIG (reference sequence). The V and J ends lost 2 bases and 8 bases, in that order; junction bases with no gene match: 5. The CDR3 region is CAWSSQGRGYTF. CDR3 in DNA: TGTGCCTGGAGTTCACAGGGGAGAGGCTACACCTTC.

This clone was detected once. V and J are TRBV6-5 and TRBJ1-2, with D hard to call. Germline lookup yields CDR1 MNHEY and CDR2 SVGAGI. The length of the CDR3 is 15 residues. V was cut by 4 bases and J by 5 bases, with 17 bases left in between. The CDR3 loop reads CASSSDYNGPYGYTF. CDR3 sequence (DNA): TGTGCCAGCAGTTCTGACTATAACGGCCCTTATGGCTACACCTTC.

The table lists this clone with a count of one. The V and J genes are TRBV4-1 and TRBJ2-1; D uncertain. Trimming left V 4 bases short and J 8 bases short, with 15 bases between. This CDR3 comprises 14 residues. Germline CDR1 is MGHRA and CDR2 is YSYEKL. The CDR3 region has the DNA TGCGCCAGCAGCCCTAACGACTGGATCTATGAGCAGTTCTTC. Translation: CASSPNDWIYEQFF.

The V call is TRBV6-1, the J call TRBJ2-7, with 7 bases aligning to TRBD1. The CDR3 is 14 amino acids. V gave up 2 bases and J gave up 3 bases; unmatched junction bases: 4. Germline CDR1 MNHNS, CDR2 SASEGT. CDR3 sequence: CASSERAGGYEQYF. The CDR3 DNA reads as TGTGCCAGCAGTGAACGGGCAGGGGGCTACGAGCAGTACTTC.

This chain links TRBV5-1 with TRBJ2-7; D is perhaps TRBD1 (5 bases). Germline V gene sequence: CDR1 SGHRS, CDR2 YFSETQ. The CDR3 runs 14 residues. V was trimmed by 3 bases and J by 7 bases, leaving 17 bases between them. The CDR3 DNA is TGCGCCAGCAGCTCGGGCTATGGGGCTGAAGAGCAGTACTTC. It yields the protein CASSSGYGAEEQYF.